This T cell receptor (beta chain) came from a study of blood T cell repertoires in COVID-19. Germline-derived CDR1 and CDR2 are SGHNT and YYREEE (reference sequence). The CDR3 is 18 residues long. Trimming cost V 4 bases and J 2 bases; bases outside gene matches: 13. Using immunoSEQ multiplex PCR, the repertoire was profiled, and TCRdb retains in-frame clones only, with some absent. The repertoire holds 250,000 or so clones, with around 86% as singletons. The source material was PBMCs or T cells enriched from blood (not recorded which). The J gene is TRBJ2-3, the V gene TRBV5-4, with TRBD2 matching over 10 bases. This sequence was found in a woman younger than 30 who had recovered from COVID-19. The CDR3 protein is CASSPGGLAVLNTDTQYF. The CDR3 DNA reads as TGTGCCAGCAGCCCCGGAGGACTAGCGGTCCTTAACACAGATACGCAGTATTTT. The full variable domain, in which reference TRBV5-4 and TRBJ2-3 provide the parts outside the CDR3, is ETGVTQSPTHLIKTRGQQVTLRCSSQSGHNTVSWYQQALGQGPQFIFQYYREEENGRGNFPPRFSGLQFPNYSSELNVNALELDDSALYLCASSPGGLAVLNTDTQYFGPGTRLTVL.